Listed below are T cell receptor beta chains from one sample, sequenced in a study of blood T cell repertoires in COVID-19. The table came from immunoSEQ multiplex PCR; TCRdb's copy has only in-frame clones and leaves some out. Among 150,000 to 170,000 clones listed, about 80% were seen once. Sequencing was carried out using peripheral blood. These receptors were obtained from a woman in her sixties with COVID-19, enrolled during active disease. Both conserved end residues are trimmed from each CDR3. The D gene is left open where the match is weak.

v_gene: TRBV4-1
d_gene: .
CDR3aa: ASSQAGGLLGYTIY

v_gene: TRBV6-5
d_gene: .
CDR3aa: ATTGTSGPNYGYT

v_gene: TRBV7-9
d_gene: .
CDR3aa: AVIFTGANTEAF

v_gene: TRBV21-1
d_gene: .
CDR3aa: TSSRDRRNQPQH

v_gene: TRBV6-5
d_gene: .
CDR3aa: ASSYSAGRRNTEAF

v_gene: TRBV27
d_gene: .
CDR3aa: ASSSQKEVYEQY

v_gene: TRBV7-6
d_gene: TRBD1
CDR3aa: ASSPTGQGKWYTGELF

v_gene: TRBV2
d_gene: TRBD1
CDR3aa: ASSGQGDGYT

v_gene: TRBV27
d_gene: TRBD1
CDR3aa: ASSFQGAGNQPQH

v_gene: TRBV11-3
d_gene: TRBD2
CDR3aa: ASSAGLVSYEQY

v_gene: TRBV11-2
d_gene: TRBD1
CDR3aa: ASSAPGTVKSPLH

v_gene: TRBV2
d_gene: TRBD1
CDR3aa: ASSVGQVGEKLF

v_gene: TRBV18
d_gene: .
CDR3aa: ASSPSLSGKNTEAF

v_gene: TRBV6-1
d_gene: .
CDR3aa: ASSLDSYGYT

v_gene: TRBV6-5
d_gene: .
CDR3aa: ASTPARGYT

v_gene: TRBV29-1
d_gene: TRBD1
CDR3aa: SVVVGQGANQPQH

v_gene: TRBV14
d_gene: .
CDR3aa: ASSQDRGDVNGYT

v_gene: TRBV4-1
d_gene: TRBD2
CDR3aa: ASSPNSGRANSEQF

v_gene: TRBV5-4
d_gene: TRBD1
CDR3aa: ASSWGQGLNTEAF

v_gene: TRBV6-5
d_gene: .
CDR3aa: ASSYASAWGYT

v_gene: TRBV6-1
d_gene: TRBD1
CDR3aa: ASSVRGRQGLETQY

v_gene: TRBV12-3/TRBV12-4
d_gene: .
CDR3aa: ASSLRGNQPQH

v_gene: TRBV25-1
d_gene: TRBD1
CDR3aa: ASSEDREETQY

v_gene: TRBV6-2/TRBV6-3
d_gene: .
CDR3aa: ASSYPVGGNSPLH